A single sample is the source of the 24 T cell receptor beta chains below, sequenced in a study of graft-versus-host responses after intestinal transplantation. Their antigens remain unidentified. Some clones are missing from TCRdb's copy, which holds only in-frame ones; the method was immunoSEQ multiplex PCR. The data show some 97,000 clones, more than 85% seen once. The input for sequencing was unstimulated CD4+ T cells sorted from spleen or lymph node cells, taken before transplant. All receptors derive from a human donor who was the organ donor for an intestinal transplant.

The chain couples TRBV10-1 to TRBJ2-4, with a possible D match to TRBD2 (6 bases). The V gene lost 8 bases and the J gene lost 1 base, with 6 bases spanning the gap. Germline values: CDR1 WNHNN, CDR2 SYGVQD (reference sequence). This CDR3 is built from 12 residues. This CDR3 reads CASGGAKNIQYF. The DNA of the CDR3 is TGCGCCAGCGGGGGGGCCAAAAACATTCAGTACTTC.

This chain uses TRBV5-1 with TRBJ1-1; D not resolved. V gave up 5 bases and J gave up 1 base, with 15 bases separating them. Germline CDR1 and CDR2: SGHRS and YFSETQ. The CDR3 consists of 15 residues. CDR3 amino acids: CASRQPDARNTEAFF. CDR3 bases: TGCGCCAGCAGACAACCCGACGCGCGGAACACTGAAGCTTTCTTT.

The table lists this clone with a few counts. V and J are TRBV4-1 and TRBJ1-3; D unclear. The length of the CDR3 is 15 residues. Trimming cost V 6 bases and J 0 bases, with 12 bases left between them. Germline V gives CDR1 MGHRA, CDR2 YSYEKL. CDR3 region: CASSGTGSSGNTIYF. CDR3 sequence (DNA): TGCGCCAGCAGTGGCACGGGAAGCTCTGGAAACACCATATATTTT.

CDR3 loop: CASSPRTGGMADTQYF. The CDR3 DNA is TGTGCCAGCTCCCCCCGGACAGGGGGCATGGCAGATACGCAGTATTTT. The chain employs TRBV18 and TRBJ2-3, with 11 positions matching TRBD1. The J segment lost 4 bases and the V segment lost 6 bases, leaving 9 bases of the junction unmatched. This CDR3 comprises 16 residues. Germline assignment: CDR1 KGHSH and CDR2 LQKENI.

This clone was found a few times. The rearrangement uses TRBV18 and TRBJ2-7; tentative D call: TRBD1 (6 bases). Germline loops: CDR1 KGHSH, CDR2 LQKENI. Trimming removed 2 bases at V and 2 bases at J, with 10 bases between. The CDR3 covers 14 residues. The CDR3 region has the DNA TGTGCCAGCTCACCAGTACAGGGCCCCTACGAGCAGTACTTC. It translates to CASSPVQGPYEQYF.

The chain uses TRBV7-9 and TRBJ2-5; no definite D call. The CDR3 has 14 amino acids. The germline CDR1 and CDR2 sequences are SEHNR and FQNEAQ (reference sequence). Trimming took 5 bases from V and 1 from J, leaving 11 bases between them. The DNA for the CDR3 is TGTGCCAGCAGCCTCCTGAACCTCCAAGAGACCCAGTACTTC. This gives the protein CASSLLNLQETQYF.

This chain links TRBV4-2 with TRBJ1-2; tentative D call: TRBD1 (5 bases). Germline loops: CDR1 LGHNA, CDR2 YNFKEQ. The germline V and J ends were trimmed by 0 bases and 4 bases, with 12 bases remaining between them. This CDR3 comprises 15 residues. As DNA, the CDR3 is TGTGCCAGCAGCCAAGAGGGGGGGACCGCCTATGGCTACACCTTC. Translation gives CASSQEGGTAYGYTF.

V usage is TRBV7-3 and J usage is TRBJ2-2; 9 bases agree with TRBD1. With V trimmed by 3 bases and J by 7 bases, 9 bases remained unmatched. Germline CDR1 is SGHTA and CDR2 is FQGTGA. This CDR3 is built from 16 residues. CDR3 DNA sequence: TGTGCCAGCAGCTTCTCTAACAGGGGGCATAGCGGGGAGCTGTTTTTT. It translates to CASSFSNRGHSGELFF.

The rearrangement links TRBV18 to TRBJ1-5, with unresolved D. The CDR3 contains 14 residues. CDR1 KGHSH and CDR2 LQKENI come from the germline V gene. Trimming took off 3 bases at V and 0 bases at J, with 6 bases between the two ends. The CDR3 DNA reads TGTGCCAGCTCACCCCAGCCTAGCAATCAGCCCCAGCATTTT. Translating it yields CASSPQPSNQPQHF.

V gene TRBV30 combines with J gene TRBJ2-5; TRBD1 matches 7 bases. From germline, CDR1 is GTSNPN and CDR2 SVGIG (reference sequence). The CDR3 spans 14 residues. V shed 0 bases, J shed 13 bases, and the junction held 14 bases outside the gene matches. In nucleotides, the CDR3 is TGTGCCTGGAGTGTTGTAGGGACAGCCGTAAACCGGTACTTC. As protein: CAWSVVGTAVNRYF.

The genes are TRBV6-1 and TRBJ2-7; 9 bases fit TRBD1. V trimming: 5 bases; J trimming: 3 bases; junction bases outside the gene matches: 5. In germline, CDR1 is MNHNS, CDR2 SASEGT. This CDR3 region has 14 residues. CDR3 DNA sequence: TGTGCCAGCAGTTCCGGACAGGGGAACTACGAGCAGTACTTC. Translation gives CASSSGQGNYEQYF.

This clone was found a few times. The chain joins TRBV19 to TRBJ1-6, with 9 bases aligning to TRBD1. The CDR3 covers 15 residues. The V gene's germline CDR1 is LNHDA and CDR2 SQIVND (reference sequence). J gave up 9 bases and V 5 bases, and 8 bases lay outside the gene matches. The CDR3 bases are TGTGCCAGTAGTGTCGCCGGGACAGGGCTTTCACCCCTCCACTTT. Translation: CASSVAGTGLSPLHF.

This chain uses TRBV27 with TRBJ1-2; the match to TRBD1 covers 11 bases. Germline-derived CDR1 and CDR2 are MNHEY and SMNVEV (reference sequence). CDR3 size: 15 residues. V lost 5 bases and J lost 4; bases outside the gene matches: 6. The CDR3 DNA is TGTGCCAGCAGTCCCAGGACAGGGGGCGGCTATGGCTACACCTTC. This gives the protein CASSPRTGGGYGYTF.

J is TRBJ1-3 and V is TRBV7-2, with D unclear. The CDR3 is 14 amino acids. Trimming cost V 3 bases and J 3 bases, with 9 bases left between them. The germline gives CDR1 SGHTA, CDR2 FQGNSA. CDR3 residues: CASSFWTGGNTIYF. CDR3 nucleotides: TGTGCCAGCAGCTTTTGGACGGGTGGAAACACCATATATTTT.

The chain links TRBV7-8 to TRBJ1-4, with TRBD1 as a possible D gene (5 bases). This CDR3 region has 17 residues. CDR1 and CDR2 (germline): SGHVS, FQNEAQ. Trimming stripped 2 bases from V and 0 bases from J, with 13 bases between. The CDR3 protein is CASSLYLGGATNEKLFF. The CDR3 DNA reads TGTGCCAGCAGCTTATATCTGGGGGGGGCAACTAATGAAAAACTGTTTTTT.

The chain couples TRBV10-3 to TRBJ1-5; no clear D. Per the germline V gene, CDR1 is ENHRY and CDR2 is SYGVKD. CDR3 length equals 16 residues. V shed 2 bases and J shed 0 bases, with 11 bases lying between them. The CDR3 coding sequence is TGTGCCATCAGTGAGCGTGTGGGGAATAGCAATCAGCCCCAGCATTTT. Translating it yields CAISERVGNSNQPQHF.

The chain has TRBV7-9 and TRBJ2-7; D not certain. Germline V gene sequence: CDR1 SEHNR, CDR2 FQNEAQ (reference sequence). The CDR3 is 11 residues long. V was clipped by 8 bases and J by 2 bases, with 7 bases between them. In nucleotides, the CDR3 is TGTGCCAGCGGTTATACCTACGAGCAGTACTTC. This encodes CASGYTYEQYF.

The rearrangement joins TRBV5-4 to TRBJ2-6; 11 nucleotides match TRBD1. V dropped 4 bases and J dropped 2; count of bases not matched to a gene: 14. There are 20 residues in the CDR3. The germline CDR1 and CDR2 sequences are SGHNT and YYREEE (reference sequence). CDR3 region: CASSMVGSGTGGPGANVLTF. CDR3 sequence (DNA): TGTGCCAGCAGCATGGTCGGGAGTGGGACAGGGGGGCCTGGGGCCAACGTCCTGACTTTC.

A single count supports this clone. This chain links TRBV7-2 with TRBJ2-2; tentative D call: TRBD1 (6 bases). Germline CDR1 reads SGHTA; CDR2 reads FQGNSA. V lost 6 bases to trimming and J lost 3 bases, with 11 bases between them. CDR3 length equals 14 residues. CDR3 in amino acids: CASRQGVHTGELFF. In nucleotides, the CDR3 is TGTGCCAGCAGACAGGGCGTTCACACCGGGGAGCTGTTTTTT.

This chain links TRBV20-1 with TRBJ2-7; unclear D gene. Germline CDR1 DFQATT, CDR2 SNEGSKA (reference sequence). Trimming cost V 6 bases and J 6 bases, with 9 bases left between them. CDR3 length equals 10 residues. CDR3 sequence: CSATPFEQYF. The CDR3 DNA sequence: TGCAGTGCCACACCGTTCGAGCAGTACTTC.

This clone appeared a single time. The gene calls are TRBV28 and TRBJ1-1; 7 bases align to TRBD1. The junction had 6 bases not matched to a gene; V was cut back by 3 bases and J by 8 bases. Germline CDR1 and CDR2: MDHEN and SYDVKM. CDR3 length equals 13 residues. The CDR3 bases are TGTGCCAGCAGTTTCCTGGCAGGGGGAGAAGCTTTCTTT. It translates to CASSFLAGGEAFF.

The V call is TRBV27, the J call TRBJ1-2; D remains ambiguous. V was cut by 0 bases and J by 4 bases, with 12 bases left in between. The CDR3 covers 15 residues. Germline-derived CDR1 and CDR2 are MNHEY and SMNVEV (reference sequence). DNA for the CDR3: TGTGCCAGCAGTTTATCTTCCGGTCGGAGCTATGGCTACACCTTC. Protein product: CASSLSSGRSYGYTF.

V is TRBV7-9 and J is TRBJ1-2; TRBD1 aligns across 7 bases. Germline assignment: CDR1 SEHNR and CDR2 FQNEAQ (reference sequence). CDR3 length: 14 residues. The V segment lost 5 bases and the J segment 4 bases; nucleotides outside the gene matches: 7. CDR3 DNA sequence: TGTGCCAGCAGCGGACAGGCGTCCCTCTATGGCTACACCTTC. It is translated as CASSGQASLYGYTF.

The J gene is TRBJ2-7, the V gene TRBV30; maybe TRBD2 (8 bases). There are 15 residues in the CDR3. The V and J ends lost 3 bases and 6 bases respectively, with 21 bases between them. Germline V lookup: CDR1 GTSNPN, CDR2 SVGIG (reference sequence). The CDR3 loop is CAWSPRGDSLGEQYF. CDR3 in DNA: TGTGCCTGGAGCCCGCGGGGGGACAGTTTGGGCGAGCAGTACTTC.